The 22 T cell receptor beta chains below were found in one sample sequenced in a study of blood T cells in healthy people across ages (dated by TCRdb to between 2015 and 2016). The library was generated by 5' RACE. These reads were obtained on an Illumina HiSeq 2500. A second roughly 6 to 12 cycle PCR used a sample-barcoded 5' primer and a J-beta primer mix. TCRdb reprocessing: public reads trimmed at Q25 with fastp, clones called with MiXCR, in-frame beta chains kept. Identical CDR3 protein sequences are pooled into one entry, listed with their most common genes and DNA. Present in this sample are over 700,000 distinct CDR3 sequences, 50% to 65% of which were seen just once. Together, the top ten hold roughly two fifths of the sample. Specimen: blood. The origin of the receptors is a man older than 75 in good health.

The V and J genes are TRBV6-1 and TRBJ2-5, with D uncertain. V lost 4 bases, J lost 7 bases, and 10 bases lay in between. In germline, CDR1 is MNHNS, CDR2 SASEGT. The CDR3 contains 12 residues. The CDR3 here is CASSGRVGTQYF. The CDR3 coding sequence is TGTGCCAGCAGTGGTCGCGTCGGGACCCAGTACTTC.

A few counts support this clonotype. The CDR3 here is CASSVGAGVAGELFF. The CDR3 region has the DNA TGTGCCAGCAGCGTAGGGGCGGGAGTGGCCGGGGAGCTGTTTTTT. V gene TRBV9 combines with J gene TRBJ2-2; the match to TRBD2 covers 7 bases. V shed 0 bases and J 6 bases; nucleotides not matched to a gene: 5. The CDR3 sequence is 15 residues long. Germline CDR1 SGDLS, CDR2 YYNGEE.

This clonotype was seen ten or more times. As DNA, the CDR3 is TGTGCCAGCAGCTTGTGGCTAGCGGGAGTCGGGGCCAAAAACATTCAGTACTTC. Translated: CASSLWLAGVGAKNIQYF. The chain employs TRBV5-6 and TRBJ2-4; TRBD2 matches 10 bases. V was pared by 1 base and J by 1 base, with 8 bases of the junction left unmatched. In germline, CDR1 is SGHDT, CDR2 YYEEEE. The CDR3 extends over 18 amino acids.

This clonotype was seen a few times. This chain uses TRBV27 with TRBJ2-1, with D perhaps matching TRBD1 or TRBD2 (5 bases each). There are 16 residues in the CDR3. With 2 bases removed from V and 6 bases from J, the gap between germline ends came to 17 bases. Per the germline V gene, CDR1 is MNHEY and CDR2 is SMNVEV (reference sequence). CDR3 protein: CASSLLRPNGGNEQFF. For the CDR3, the DNA is TGTGCCAGCAGTTTACTAAGGCCCAATGGGGGCAATGAGCAGTTCTTC.

This chain connects TRBV5-1 to TRBJ2-7; TRBD1 aligns across 9 bases. The CDR3 runs 14 residues. The germline CDR1 and CDR2 sequences are SGHRS and YFSETQ. Unmatched junction bases numbered 5, after V lost 4 bases and J lost 3 bases. DNA for the CDR3: TGCGCCAGCAGCACCTCGGGACAGGGCTACGAGCAGTACTTC. Protein product: CASSTSGQGYEQYF.

The chain joins TRBV20-1 to TRBJ2-7; a weak D match, TRBD2 (5 bases). The CDR3 loop spans 13 amino acids. In germline, CDR1 is DFQATT, CDR2 SNEGSKA (reference sequence). V lost 5 bases and J 3 bases, leaving 14 bases between the germline ends. CDR3 loop: CSAGRRLNYEQYF. The DNA for the CDR3 is TGCAGTGCTGGACGGAGGCTAAACTACGAGCAGTACTTC.

The sample holds one count of this clonotype. The chain joins TRBV2 to TRBJ1-2; D not resolved. The CDR3 consists of 13 residues. The V and J ends lost 10 bases and 6 bases respectively, with 18 bases between them. Germline-derived CDR1 and CDR2 are SNHLY and FYNNEI. Here the CDR3 reads CATKTLKRDGYTF. The CDR3, as DNA: TGTGCCACAAAGACGCTAAAAAGGGATGGCTACACCTTC. Using reference TRBV2 and TRBJ1-2 for the parts outside the CDR3, the full variable domain is EPEVTQTPSHQVTQMGQEVILRCVPISNHLYFYWYRQILGQKVEFLVSFYNNEISEKSEIFDDQFSVERPDGSNFTLKIRSTKLEDSAMYFCATKTLKRDGYTFGSGTRLTVV.

The chain employs TRBV20-1 and TRBJ2-3, with 7 positions matching TRBD2. The V and J ends lost 1 base and 3 bases, in that order; junction bases with no gene match: 4. The CDR3 covers 14 residues. Germline assignment: CDR1 DFQATT and CDR2 SNEGSKA (reference sequence). The CDR3 nucleotides are TGCAGTGCTAGAGCGGGACTATCAACAGATACGCAGTATTTT. It is translated as CSARAGLSTDTQYF.

This clonotype was seen only a few times. The chain has TRBV7-2 and TRBJ2-5; TRBD2 is a possible D gene (6 bases). The CDR3 loop spans 14 amino acids. Germline CDR1 SGHTA, CDR2 FQGNSA. V lost 2 bases and J 5 bases, leaving 12 bases between the germline ends. As DNA, the CDR3 is TGTGCCAGCAGCTTATCTAGCGCGGGGGAGACCCAGTACTTC. It yields the protein CASSLSSAGETQYF.

V gene TRBV6-5 combines with J gene TRBJ2-5; 10 nucleotides line up with TRBD2. Germline V gene lookup returns CDR1 MNHEY and CDR2 SVGAGI. The CDR3 extends over 18 amino acids. J lost 0 bases, V lost 6 bases, and 13 bases had no gene match. CDR3 nucleotides: TGTGCCAGCAGCCAATCGAGCGGGAGGGCCCCCTACCAAGAGACCCAGTACTTC. As protein: CASSQSSGRAPYQETQYF.

This clonotype has just one count. V and J are TRBV28 and TRBJ2-5; D remains ambiguous. This CDR3 contains 14 residues. The V gene's germline CDR1 is MDHEN and CDR2 SYDVKM. V lost 3 bases, J lost 1 base, and 9 bases lay in between. CDR3 sequence: CASSFQRGQETQYF. CDR3 coding DNA: TGTGCCAGCAGTTTTCAGAGAGGCCAAGAGACCCAGTACTTC.

This chain joins TRBV30 and TRBJ2-1; D may correspond to TRBD1 or TRBD2 (5 bases each). The ends were cut back, 5 bases at V and 0 bases at J, with 20 bases in the middle. The CDR3 runs 17 residues. From germline, CDR1 is GTSNPN and CDR2 SVGIG (reference sequence). The CDR3 sequence: CAWAAALGRNSYNEQFF. CDR3 DNA sequence: TGTGCCTGGGCCGCTGCCCTGGGACGAAACTCCTACAATGAGCAGTTCTTC.

The CDR3: CASSLYGSVSSYNEQFF. CDR3 nucleotide sequence: TGTGCCAGCAGCTTGTATGGTAGCGTTAGCTCCTACAATGAGCAGTTCTTC. This chain links TRBV7-6 with TRBJ2-1; a weak D match, TRBD2 (5 bases). The V end was cut by 3 bases, the J end by 0 bases, with 15 bases between. Per germline, CDR1 SGHVS and CDR2 FNYEAQ. The CDR3 runs to 17 residues.

V usage is TRBV20-1 and J usage is TRBJ2-4, with D possibly TRBD1 on 6 matching bases. CDR3 length: 14 residues. V was shortened by 6 bases and J by 7 bases, with 19 bases between the two germline ends. In germline, CDR1 is DFQATT, CDR2 SNEGSKA (reference sequence). CDR3 nucleotide sequence: TGCAGTGCGGTAGTTGGACAGATCGGGAACATTCAGTACTTC. Its translation is CSAVVGQIGNIQYF.

The chain recombines TRBV7-3 with TRBJ2-5, with D possibly matching TRBD2 (5 bases). The DNA end is more similar to TRBJ2-7, so the J call may be wrong. Looked up from germline, CDR1 is SGHTA and CDR2 is FQGTGA. The CDR3 sequence is 15 residues long. In DNA form, the CDR3 reads TGTGCCAGCAGCTTAAACGCGGGCTCAAGATACGAGCAGTACTTC. It is translated as CASSLNAGSRYEQYF.

The CDR3 region is CASSEAAGLAGAEQYF. CDR3 DNA: TGTGCCAGCAGTGAAGCAGCAGGACTAGCGGGAGCCGAGCAGTACTTC. The chain links TRBV2 to TRBJ2-5, with 13 bases aligning to TRBD2. The better agreement between TRBJ2-7 and the DNA end casts doubt on the J call. The CDR3 runs 16 residues. Germline V gene lookup returns CDR1 SNHLY and CDR2 FYNNEI.

This clonotype was observed a handful of times. The chain combines TRBV5-6 with TRBJ2-3; D unclear. V dropped 1 base and J dropped 14 bases, with 23 bases sitting between them. Germline CDR1 is SGHDT and CDR2 is YYEEEE. This CDR3 has 15 residues. In DNA form, the CDR3 reads TGTGCCAGCAGCTTGCTGTGGACGTCGGAAAGATACGCGTATTTT. Its translation is CASSLLWTSERYAYF.

The chain combines TRBV7-2 with TRBJ2-7, with D uncertain. Trimming removed 4 bases from V and 0 bases from J, with 13 bases in between. Germline loops: CDR1 SGHTA, CDR2 FQGNSA. This CDR3 has 15 amino acids. In DNA form, the CDR3 reads TGTGCCAGCAGCTCCGGACCATATTACTCCTACGAGCAGTACTTC. Its translation is CASSSGPYYSYEQYF. Combining the CDR3 with reference TRBV7-2 and TRBJ2-7 gives the whole variable domain GAGVSQSPSNKVTEKGKDVELRCDPISGHTALYWYRQSLGQGLEFLIYFQGNSAPDKSGLPSDRFSAERTGGSVSTLTIQRTQQEDSAVYLCASSSGPYYSYEQYFGPGTRLTVT.

This rearrangement joins TRBV12-3 or TRBV12-4 to TRBJ2-1; D perhaps matches TRBD2 (5 bases). Trimming took off 5 bases at V and 7 bases at J, with 18 bases between the two ends. The CDR3 is 15 amino acids. The CDR3 sequence is CASSANGRIGNEQFF. Written as DNA, the CDR3 is TGTGCCAGCAGTGCTAATGGGAGAATCGGTAATGAGCAGTTCTTC.

This clonotype was recorded a few times. The rearrangement joins TRBV5-1 to TRBJ1-1; 7 bases align to TRBD1. This CDR3 has 14 amino acids. The V gene end was trimmed by 4 bases and the J gene end by 3 bases; junction bases not matched to a gene: 6. CDR1 and CDR2 from the germline V gene are SGHRS and YFSETQ. CDR3: CASSSQGGHTEAFF. CDR3 sequence (DNA): TGCGCCAGCAGCAGCCAGGGGGGTCACACTGAAGCTTTCTTT.

This clonotype was detected a few times. J is TRBJ1-1 and V is TRBV20-1; D is unclear. This CDR3 is built from 11 residues. Trimming took 6 bases from V and 0 from J, leaving 5 bases between them. The germline gives CDR1 DFQATT, CDR2 SNEGSKA (reference sequence). CDR3 sequence reads: CSAVVNTEAFF. Here the CDR3 DNA reads TGCAGTGCGGTTGTGAACACTGAAGCTTTCTTT.

This chain links TRBV7-2 with TRBJ2-7, with 13 bases identical to TRBD2. CDR1 SGHTA and CDR2 FQGNSA come from the germline V gene. V trimming: 5 bases; J trimming: 3 bases; junction bases outside the gene matches: 7. This CDR3 region has 16 residues. The CDR3 DNA is TGTGCCAGCAGCCCCCGGACTAGCGGGAGTCTCTACGAGCAGTACTTC. Translation: CASSPRTSGSLYEQYF.